What follows are 30 T cell receptor beta chains derived from one specimen sequenced in a study of post-analysis software for immune sequencing data. Study observations and caveats: Controls showed lower frequencies than patients for a few TRBV segments, and TRBV5-6, TRBV5-1 and TRBV20-1 were among these.

These receptors' antigens are unknown. Unique molecular identifiers had been added to the TCR beta cDNA libraries. Via MiXCR, TCRdb re-called the PCR reads, giving one row per CDR3 protein. The table has roughly 600,000 distinct CDR3 sequences, around 47% seen once. Sequenced sample: blood. Every receptor here comes from a girl aged 5-17 years with multiple sclerosis.

As for this clonotype: A read error may explain this, as a much larger clone is one base away. V usage is TRBV3-1 and J usage is TRBJ2-1, with TRBD2 identical over 7 bases. This CDR3 has 14 amino acids. Per germline, CDR1 LGHDT and CDR2 YNNKEL (reference sequence). The CDR3 nucleotides read TGTGCCAGCACCCCCAGGGCGGGAGCGGGTGAGCGGTTCTTC. It specifies CASTPRAGAGERFF.

The J gene is TRBJ2-1, the V gene TRBV5-1, with 11 bases matching TRBD2. Germline V gene lookup returns CDR1 SGHRS and CDR2 YFSETQ. V dropped 4 bases and J dropped 9; count of bases not matched to a gene: 6. The CDR3 extends over 14 amino acids. This CDR3 is CASSLTGLAGEQFF. In nucleotides, the CDR3 is TGCGCCAGCAGCCTCACCGGACTAGCGGGTGAGCAGTTCTTC.

V usage is TRBV12-3 or TRBV12-4 and J usage is TRBJ1-5, with D possibly matching TRBD1 (6 bases). Trimming stripped 6 bases from V and 5 bases from J, with 11 bases between. CDR3 length: 13 amino acids. CDR3 loop: CASRTTGYQPQHF. The CDR3 DNA sequence: TGTGCCAGCAGAACCACAGGGTATCAGCCCCAGCATTTT.

The chain joins TRBV6-6 to TRBJ2-4; TRBD1 matches 7 bases. The end of the DNA fits TRBJ2-5 better, so the J call may be wrong. Germline V CDR1 and CDR2: MNHNY, SVGAGI (reference sequence). The CDR3 is 16 residues long. CDR3 bases: TGTGCCAGCAGTTCTTTGGGACAGACTTTACAAGAGACCCAGTACTTC. This encodes CASSSLGQTLQETQYF.

The chain links TRBV20-1 to TRBJ2-1; 14 bases agree with TRBD2. Germline lookup yields CDR1 DFQATT and CDR2 SNEGSKA (reference sequence). The CDR3 has 16 amino acids. Trimming at V came to 0 bases and at J to 10 bases, leaving 8 bases not matched to a gene. For the CDR3, the DNA is TGCAGTGCTAGAGATCCCGAGACTAGCGGGAGGGAGGAGCAGTTCTTC. This codes for CSARDPETSGREEQFF.

This clonotype was observed a handful of times. The rearrangement links TRBV20-1 to TRBJ2-7; perhaps TRBD2 as D (5 bases). Germline V gene lookup returns CDR1 DFQATT and CDR2 SNEGSKA (reference sequence). The CDR3 has 13 amino acids. Trimming left V 0 bases short and J 2 bases short, with 8 bases between. Written as DNA, the CDR3 is TGCAGTGCTAGAGATCGCGGGCCCTACGAGCAGTACTTC. As protein: CSARDRGPYEQYF.

The V call is TRBV20-1, the J call TRBJ2-7; 7 bases are a match to TRBD2. This CDR3 has 12 amino acids. In germline, CDR1 is DFQATT, CDR2 SNEGSKA (reference sequence). CDR3 sequence: CSAWSGTYEQYF. The CDR3 region has the DNA TGCAGCGCTTGGAGCGGGACCTACGAGCAGTACTTC.

A word on this clonotype: Possible read error: a much larger clone is one base away. The J gene is TRBJ1-2, the V gene TRBV18; TRBD1 matches at 9 bases. Germline V gives CDR1 KGHSH, CDR2 LQKENI. CDR3 length: 14 amino acids. The V gene end was trimmed by 3 bases and the J gene end by 4 bases; junction bases not matched to a gene: 3. CDR3 coding DNA: TGTGCCAGCTCACCGGGACAGGGCCGCTATGGCTACACCTTC. Residues: CASSPGQGRYGYTF.

This chain uses TRBV7-9 with TRBJ2-7, with D tentatively TRBD2 (5 bases). Germline loops: CDR1 SEHNR, CDR2 FQNEAQ (reference sequence). V lost 3 bases and J 2 bases, leaving 17 bases between the germline ends. This CDR3 is built from 16 residues. The CDR3 region has the DNA TGTGCCAGCAGCTTCTTAGAGGTGGGAGTCACCTACGAGCAGTACTTC. Translating gives CASSFLEVGVTYEQYF.

The rearrangement uses TRBV5-1 and TRBJ2-1; weak D call: TRBD2 (5 bases). In germline, CDR1 is SGHRS, CDR2 YFSETQ. Trimming removed 7 bases at V and 10 bases at J, with 12 bases between. The CDR3 is 11 residues long. The CDR3 spells CASALEEEQFF. CDR3 coding DNA: TGCGCCAGCGCCTTGGAGGAGGAGCAGTTCTTC.

The chain is built from TRBV6-5 and TRBJ1-1; 7 bases align to TRBD1. CDR1 MNHEY and CDR2 SVGAGI come from the germline V gene. The CDR3 is 14 amino acids. V dropped 8 bases and J dropped 1; count of bases not matched to a gene: 7. The CDR3: CASRRDSRNTEAFF. Written as DNA, the CDR3 is TGTGCCAGCCGAAGGGACAGTAGGAACACTGAAGCTTTCTTT.

This sequence joins TRBV12-3 or TRBV12-4 and TRBJ2-7; 7 bases are shared with TRBD1. V lost 2 bases and J lost 7; bases outside the gene matches: 8. The CDR3 extends over 14 amino acids. The CDR3 loop reads CASSLSRPGGEQYF. The CDR3 coding sequence is TGTGCCAGCAGTTTAAGCCGTCCAGGGGGTGAGCAGTACTTC.

This clonotype has just a few counts. The rearrangement links TRBV29-1 to TRBJ2-1; 13 bases are a match to TRBD2. Germline-derived CDR1 and CDR2 are SQVTM and ANQGSEA. The V segment lost 3 bases and the J segment 9 bases; nucleotides outside the gene matches: 14. This CDR3 region has 17 residues. In DNA form, the CDR3 reads TGCAGCGTTGAGACAGGGACTAGCGGGGCCCCTTGGGGTGAGCAGTTCTTC. It encodes CSVETGTSGAPWGEQFF.

The V and J genes are TRBV28 and TRBJ2-1; 13 nucleotides match TRBD2. The CDR3 contains 16 residues. Trimming cost V 5 bases and J 7 bases; bases outside gene matches: 8. Germline CDR1 is MDHEN and CDR2 is SYDVKM. CDR3 sequence reads: CASSPQGLAGKNEQFF. The DNA of the CDR3 is TGTGCCAGCAGTCCCCAGGGACTAGCGGGAAAGAATGAGCAGTTCTTC.

In its sample, this clonotype was seen a few times. J is TRBJ2-7 and V is TRBV5-1; no clear D. V dropped 3 bases and J dropped 4 bases, with 11 bases sitting between them. The V gene's germline CDR1 is SGHRS and CDR2 YFSETQ. The CDR3 has 13 amino acids. This chain's CDR3 is CASSYEYPYEQYF. CDR3 nucleotide sequence: TGCGCCAGCAGCTACGAGTATCCGTACGAGCAGTACTTC.

This chain connects TRBV29-1 to TRBJ2-1; 9 nucleotides line up with TRBD2. Germline lookup yields CDR1 SQVTM and CDR2 ANQGSEA. Trimming at V came to 4 bases and at J to 10 bases, leaving 14 bases not matched to a gene. The CDR3 is 15 amino acids. CDR3 sequence reads: CSVGLWREGREEQFF. The CDR3 coding sequence is TGCAGCGTTGGCCTCTGGCGGGAGGGCCGGGAGGAGCAGTTCTTC.

This clonotype has just a few counts. The chain combines TRBV3-1 with TRBJ2-5, with D tentatively TRBD2 (5 bases). CDR1 and CDR2 (germline): LGHDT, YNNKEL (reference sequence). There are 13 residues in the CDR3. V lost 0 bases to trimming and J lost 5 bases, with 7 bases between them. CDR3 nucleotides: TGTGCCAGCAGCCAAGAATGGAGGGAGACCCAGTACTTC. Translation: CASSQEWRETQYF.

On this clonotype: A much larger clone lies one base from this, so it may be a read error. The chain is built from TRBV29-1 and TRBJ1-2; D is ambiguous. The CDR3 has 11 amino acids. Per the germline V gene, CDR1 is SQVTM and CDR2 is ANQGSEA. As DNA, the CDR3 is TGCAGCCTCTCCCTGGACTATGGCCACACCTTC. Translated, it gives CSLSLDYGHTF.

This clonotype came up a few times. The chain joins TRBV12-3 or TRBV12-4 to TRBJ1-4; 12 positions agree with TRBD1. The V segment lost 5 bases and the J segment 2 bases; nucleotides outside the gene matches: 6. The CDR3 runs 17 residues. The CDR3: CASSPGQGAITNEKLFF. CDR3 sequence (DNA): TGTGCCAGCAGTCCGGGACAGGGGGCGATCACTAATGAAAAACTGTTTTTT.

This rearrangement joins TRBV18 to TRBJ2-4; 10 bases are shared with TRBD1. CDR3 length equals 14 residues. Trimming took 4 bases from V and 13 from J; bases not matched to a gene: 10. Per germline, CDR1 KGHSH and CDR2 LQKENI. The DNA for the CDR3 is TGTGCCAGCTCACAAGGGACAGGGGTAGAGGAGCAGTACTTC. Protein product: CASSQGTGVEEQYF.

This clonotype was seen a handful of times. The chain combines TRBV12-3 or TRBV12-4 with TRBJ2-7; TRBD1 is a possible D gene (7 bases). The CDR3 loop spans 14 amino acids. V was cut by 5 bases and J by 4 bases, with 15 bases left in between. For the CDR3, the DNA is TGTGCCAGCAGTCTGCGGGACAGCTATTACGAGCAGTACTTC. Residues: CASSLRDSYYEQYF.

This clonotype has a handful of counts. The chain combines TRBV9 with TRBJ2-5, with a tentative D call TRBD2 (6 bases). Germline CDR1 is SGDLS and CDR2 is YYNGEE. The CDR3 contains 14 residues. Between the trimmed V and J ends, which lost 4 bases and 4 bases, there was a span of 14 bases. CDR3 nucleotide sequence: TGTGCCAGCAGCCTTCCGGGGGAGTTAGAGACCCAGTACTTC. Translation gives CASSLPGELETQYF.

The chain recombines TRBV3-1 with TRBJ1-2, with 7 bases that match TRBD1. The ends lost 7 bases at V and 3 bases at J; junction bases unmatched: 11. Germline-derived CDR1 and CDR2 are LGHDT and YNNKEL (reference sequence). The CDR3 runs 15 residues. DNA of the CDR3: TGTGCCAGCACCAAAAGGGGGCTTCCAGACTATGGCTACACCTTC. It is translated as CASTKRGLPDYGYTF.

Concerning this clonotype itself: The junction does not match germline at one end; this may be a read error. This chain links TRBV4-1 with TRBJ2-4, with 12 bases aligning to TRBD1. The germline V gene has CDR1 MGHRA and CDR2 YSYEKL. The CDR3 length is 15 residues. CDR3 sequence: CASSQPGQGANEQCF. The CDR3, as DNA: TGCGCCAGCAGCCAGCCGGGACAGGGGGCAAACGAGCAGTGCTTC.

V usage is TRBV12-5 and J usage is TRBJ2-1; D remains ambiguous. The CDR3 spans 18 residues. Germline assignment: CDR1 LGHNT and CDR2 FRNRAP. Trimming pared 0 bases from V and 0 bases from J, leaving 15 bases between. As DNA, the CDR3 is TGTGCTAGTGGTTTGGTACAGATAGGCCTAAGCTCCTACAATGAGCAGTTCTTC. As protein: CASGLVQIGLSSYNEQFF.

V usage is TRBV18 and J usage is TRBJ1-2, with D perhaps matching TRBD1 (5 bases). In germline, CDR1 is KGHSH, CDR2 LQKENI. V was clipped by 5 bases and J by 4 bases, with 11 bases between them. The CDR3 has 13 amino acids. The chain's CDR3 is CASSWDQSYGYTF. As DNA, the CDR3 is TGTGCCAGCTCATGGGACCAGAGCTATGGCTACACCTTC. The whole variable domain, filled in from reference TRBV18 and TRBJ1-2, reads NAGVMQNPRHLVRRRGQEARLRCSPMKGHSHVYWYRQLPEEGLKFMVYLQKENIIDESGMPKERFSAEFPKEGPSILRIQQVVRGDSAAYFCASSWDQSYGYTFGSGTRLTVV.

To note about this clonotype: Because the CDR3 is missing its conserved closing phenylalanine or tryptophan, this is likely a read error. This sequence joins TRBV12-3 or TRBV12-4 and TRBJ1-2; tentatively, D is TRBD1 (6 bases). The CDR3 is made up of 15 amino acids. Trimming removed 3 bases at V and 7 bases at J, with 18 bases between. The CDR3 DNA sequence: TGTGCCAGCAGTTTCCGAGGCTCCTCCAGGGGTGGCTACACCTGC. As protein: CASSFRGSSRGGYTC.

The chain joins TRBV27 to TRBJ2-1, with D perhaps TRBD2 (6 bases). From germline, CDR1 is MNHEY and CDR2 SMNVEV (reference sequence). V dropped 1 base and J dropped 6 bases, with 7 bases sitting between them. CDR3 length: 13 amino acids. CDR3 in amino acids: CASSLWGGNEQFF. The CDR3 DNA sequence: TGTGCCAGCAGTTTATGGGGAGGCAATGAGCAGTTCTTC.

V usage is TRBV6-2 or TRBV6-3 and J usage is TRBJ2-1; no clear D. The CDR3 sequence is 12 residues long. The V gene's germline CDR1 is MNHEY and CDR2 SVGEGT. The V end was cut by 6 bases, the J end by 8 bases, with 11 bases between. This CDR3 is CASSPLSDEQFF. The DNA for the CDR3 is TGTGCCAGCAGCCCCCTGAGCGATGAGCAGTTCTTC.

The V and J genes are TRBV6-5 and TRBJ1-2, with unresolved D. Trimming shortened V by 6 bases and J by 4 bases, and 18 bases separated the two germline ends. The CDR3 consists of 15 residues. Per the germline V gene, CDR1 is MNHEY and CDR2 is SVGAGI. The DNA of the CDR3 is TGTGCCAGCAGCCAAAGGGCCCCGGAGGGCTATGGCTACACCTTC. Translating it yields CASSQRAPEGYGYTF.